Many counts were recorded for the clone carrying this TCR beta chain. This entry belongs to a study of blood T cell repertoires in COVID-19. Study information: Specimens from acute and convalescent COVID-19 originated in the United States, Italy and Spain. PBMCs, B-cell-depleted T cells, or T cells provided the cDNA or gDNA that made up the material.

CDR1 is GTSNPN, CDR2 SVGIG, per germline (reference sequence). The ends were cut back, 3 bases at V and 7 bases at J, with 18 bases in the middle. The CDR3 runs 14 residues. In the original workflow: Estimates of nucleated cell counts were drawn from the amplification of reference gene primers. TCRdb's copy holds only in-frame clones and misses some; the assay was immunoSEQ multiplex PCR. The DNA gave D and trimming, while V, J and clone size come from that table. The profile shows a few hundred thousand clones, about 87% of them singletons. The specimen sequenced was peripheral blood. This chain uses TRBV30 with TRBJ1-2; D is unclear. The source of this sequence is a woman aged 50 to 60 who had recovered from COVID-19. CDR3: CAWSRSGNPSGYTF. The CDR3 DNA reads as TGTGCCTGGAGCCGATCGGGGAATCCGAGTGGCTACACCTTC.